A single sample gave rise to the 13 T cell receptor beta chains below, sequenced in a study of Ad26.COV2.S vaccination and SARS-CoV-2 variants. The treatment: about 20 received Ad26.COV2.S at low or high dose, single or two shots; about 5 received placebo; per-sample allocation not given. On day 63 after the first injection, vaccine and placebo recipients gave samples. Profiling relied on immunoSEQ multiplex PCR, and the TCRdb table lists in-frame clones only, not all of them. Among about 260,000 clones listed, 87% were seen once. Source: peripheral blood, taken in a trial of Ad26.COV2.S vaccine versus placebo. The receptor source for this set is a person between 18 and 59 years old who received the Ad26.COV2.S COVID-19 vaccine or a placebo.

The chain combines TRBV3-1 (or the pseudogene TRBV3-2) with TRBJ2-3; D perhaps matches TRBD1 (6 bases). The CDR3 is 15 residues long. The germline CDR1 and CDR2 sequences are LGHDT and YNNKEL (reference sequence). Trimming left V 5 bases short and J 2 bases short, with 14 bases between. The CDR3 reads CASSVRYRDTDTQYF. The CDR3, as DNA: TGTGCCAGCAGCGTCAGATACAGGGACACAGATACGCAGTATTTT.

In DNA, the CDR3 is TGTGCCAGCACCCATCGGGTTAGCGGGAGACACTCTAGCACAGATACGCAGTATTTT. Its protein product is CASTHRVSGRHSSTDTQYF. The chain is built from TRBV7-6 and TRBJ2-3; 9 nucleotides line up with TRBD2. The CDR3 loop spans 19 amino acids. The trim removed 7 bases at V and 0 bases at J, leaving 17 bases unmatched. Looked up from germline, CDR1 is SGHVS and CDR2 is FNYEAQ.

The CDR3 DNA sequence: TGTGCCAGCTCACCGCCGGGAGCAGGCTATGGCTACACCTTC. It specifies CASSPPGAGYGYTF. The rearrangement links TRBV18 to TRBJ1-2, with unresolved D. The ends were cut back, 3 bases at V and 4 bases at J, with 12 bases in the middle. Looked up from germline, CDR1 is KGHSH and CDR2 is LQKENI. The length of the CDR3 is 14 residues.

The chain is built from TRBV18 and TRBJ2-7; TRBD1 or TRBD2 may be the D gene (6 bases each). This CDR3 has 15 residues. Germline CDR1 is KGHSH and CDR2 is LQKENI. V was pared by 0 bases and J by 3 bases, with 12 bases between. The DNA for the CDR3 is TGTGCCAGCTCACCACCCCGGGGGCATGACTACGAGCAGTACTTC. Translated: CASSPPRGHDYEQYF.

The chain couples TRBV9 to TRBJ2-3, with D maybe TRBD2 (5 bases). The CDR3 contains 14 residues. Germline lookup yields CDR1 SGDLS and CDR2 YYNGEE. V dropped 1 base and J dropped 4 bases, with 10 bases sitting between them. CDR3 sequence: CASSVTRRADTQYF. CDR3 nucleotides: TGTGCCAGCAGCGTAACGAGGCGGGCAGATACGCAGTATTTT.

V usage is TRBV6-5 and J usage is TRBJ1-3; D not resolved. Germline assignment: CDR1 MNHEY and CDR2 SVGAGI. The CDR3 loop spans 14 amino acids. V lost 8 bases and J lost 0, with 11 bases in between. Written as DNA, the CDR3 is TGTGCCAGCTCACTGATCTACTCTGGAAACACCATATATTTT. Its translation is CASSLIYSGNTIYF.

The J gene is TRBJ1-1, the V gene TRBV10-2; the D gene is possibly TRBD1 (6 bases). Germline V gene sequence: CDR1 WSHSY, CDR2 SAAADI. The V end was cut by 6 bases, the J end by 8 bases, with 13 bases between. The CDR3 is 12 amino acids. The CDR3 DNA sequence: TGCGCCAGCAGACCAATACAGGGAGAAGCTTTCTTT. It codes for CASRPIQGEAFF.

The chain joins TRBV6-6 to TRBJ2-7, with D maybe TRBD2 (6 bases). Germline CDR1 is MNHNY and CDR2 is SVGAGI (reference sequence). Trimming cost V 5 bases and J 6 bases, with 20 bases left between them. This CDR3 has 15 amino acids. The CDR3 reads CASSKAWDSQSEQYV. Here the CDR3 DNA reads TGTGCCAGCAGTAAAGCCTGGGACTCCCAGTCCGAGCAGTACGTC.

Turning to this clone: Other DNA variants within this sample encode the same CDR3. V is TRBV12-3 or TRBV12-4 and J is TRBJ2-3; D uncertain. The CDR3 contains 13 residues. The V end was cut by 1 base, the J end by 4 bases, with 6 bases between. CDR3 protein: CASSLGEADTQYF. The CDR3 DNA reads TGTGCCAGCAGTTTAGGGGAAGCAGATACGCAGTATTTT.

DNA for the CDR3: TGTGCCAGCAGCCAAGATACGGGGTCTAGCGAGCAGTACGTC. This gives the protein CASSQDTGSSEQYV. The gene calls are TRBV4-2 and TRBJ2-7; a possible D gene is TRBD2 (5 bases). The germline CDR1 and CDR2 sequences are LGHNA and YNFKEQ. The CDR3 contains 14 residues. V was cut by 0 bases and J by 6 bases, with 12 bases left in between.

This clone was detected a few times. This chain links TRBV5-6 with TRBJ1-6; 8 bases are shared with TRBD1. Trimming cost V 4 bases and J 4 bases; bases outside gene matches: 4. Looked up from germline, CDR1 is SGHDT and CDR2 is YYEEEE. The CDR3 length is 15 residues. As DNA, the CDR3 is TGTGCCAGCAGCCCGACAGGGGCATATAATTCACCCCTCCACTTT. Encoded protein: CASSPTGAYNSPLHF.

CDR3 region: CASSPMARDSTGNTIYF. The DNA of the CDR3 is TGTGCCAGCTCACCTATGGCGCGGGATTCTACTGGAAACACCATATATTTT. J is TRBJ1-3 and V is TRBV18; no reliable D call. The length of the CDR3 is 17 residues. Between the trimmed V and J ends, which lost 3 bases and 2 bases, there was a span of 17 bases. CDR1 KGHSH and CDR2 LQKENI come from the germline V gene.

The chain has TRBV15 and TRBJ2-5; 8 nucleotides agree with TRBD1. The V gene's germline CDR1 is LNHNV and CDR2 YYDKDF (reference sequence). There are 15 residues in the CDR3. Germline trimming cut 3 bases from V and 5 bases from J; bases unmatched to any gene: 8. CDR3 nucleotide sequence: TGTGCCACCAGCAGCTGGGGCAGGGGGCGGGAGACCCAGTACTTC. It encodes CATSSWGRGRETQYF.